The 27 T cell receptor beta chains given below trace back to one sample, sequenced in a study of T cell changes during pregnancy in multiple sclerosis. Assay used: immunoSEQ multiplex PCR; TCRdb lists only in-frame clones, some missing. The sample lists about 93,000 clones; more than 85% were seen once. The material was peripheral blood, obtained before pregnancy. The receptors come from a female donor with multiple sclerosis, enrolled in a pregnancy study.

This clone was recorded once. This chain links TRBV14 with TRBJ2-1; TRBD2 aligns across 8 bases. The germline gives CDR1 SGHDN, CDR2 FVKESK. The CDR3 spans 22 residues. With V trimmed by 5 bases and J by 0 bases, 24 bases remained unmatched. The CDR3 region has the DNA TGTGCCAGCAGCTGGGCCCGGCCAACCGGGACTAGATGGAGGAGCTCCTACAATGAGCAGTTCTTC. Translated: CASSWARPTGTRWRSSYNEQFF.

This clone appeared a few times. The chain carries TRBV15 and TRBJ1-1; TRBD1 might be the D (5 bases). The germline V gene has CDR1 LNHNV and CDR2 YYDKDF (reference sequence). V was shortened by 3 bases and J by 3 bases, with 11 bases between the two germline ends. This CDR3 contains 14 residues. The CDR3 sequence is CATSRAGRDTEAFF. The CDR3 DNA is TGTGCCACCAGCAGGGCGGGGCGGGACACTGAAGCTTTCTTT.

V gene TRBV15 combines with J gene TRBJ1-2; no definite D call. Trimming took off 0 bases at V and 0 bases at J, with 5 bases between the two ends. Germline V gene data show CDR1 as LNHNV and CDR2 as YYDKDF (reference sequence). CDR3 size: 14 residues. CDR3 sequence (DNA): TGTGCCACCAGCAGAGATCAGACTAACTATGGCTACACCTTC. Translating gives CATSRDQTNYGYTF.

This clone has a single count. The rearrangement links TRBV7-9 to TRBJ2-3, with TRBD1 as a possible D gene (5 bases). This CDR3 region has 14 residues. The germline CDR1 and CDR2 sequences are SEHNR and FQNEAQ (reference sequence). The V and J ends lost 5 bases and 1 base respectively, with 10 bases between them. The CDR3 loop reads CASSPQTGTDTQYF. The CDR3 DNA sequence: TGTGCCAGCAGCCCCCAGACAGGCACAGATACGCAGTATTTT.

V and J are TRBV6-1 and TRBJ2-1; the match to TRBD1 covers 7 bases. Unmatched junction bases numbered 12, after V lost 6 bases and J lost 10 bases. CDR3 length: 14 residues. The V gene's germline CDR1 is MNHNS and CDR2 SASEGT. CDR3 coding DNA: TGTGCCAGCAGCCCACTGACAGGGCCAGGGGAGCAGTTCTTC. It yields the protein CASSPLTGPGEQFF.

This chain uses TRBV28 with TRBJ2-7; 7 nucleotides agree with TRBD1. CDR1 and CDR2 (germline): MDHEN, SYDVKM. J gave up 6 bases and V 7 bases, and 3 bases lay outside the gene matches. This CDR3 contains 11 residues. The CDR3 is CASKGAREQYF. In DNA, the CDR3 is TGTGCCAGCAAGGGGGCTCGCGAGCAGTACTTC.

The rearrangement links TRBV7-2 to TRBJ1-4; no firm D call. V was clipped by 0 bases and J by 0 bases, with 8 bases between them. Germline-derived CDR1 and CDR2 are SGHTA and FQGNSA. The CDR3 is made up of 16 amino acids. CDR3 protein: CASSLASPATNEKLFF. As DNA, the CDR3 is TGTGCCAGCAGCTTAGCCTCCCCAGCAACTAATGAAAAACTGTTTTTT.

This CDR3 reads CASSFGTAGTDTQYF. For the CDR3, the DNA is TGTGCCAGCTCATTCGGGACAGCCGGCACAGATACGCAGTATTTT. The J gene is TRBJ2-3, the V gene TRBV18, with 7 bases identical to TRBD1. This CDR3 is built from 15 residues. The germline gives CDR1 KGHSH, CDR2 LQKENI. V lost 5 bases and J lost 1; bases outside the gene matches: 6.

This clone was picked up one time. The chain uses TRBV6-6 and TRBJ2-1, with D possibly TRBD1 on 5 matching bases. Germline assignment: CDR1 MNHNY and CDR2 SVGAGI (reference sequence). CDR3 size: 14 residues. V lost 2 bases and J lost 14, with 19 bases in between. CDR3 coding DNA: TGTGCCAGCAGTTACGACTCTTTATCAGGGTTAAAGTTCTTC. Translated: CASSYDSLSGLKFF.

This chain links TRBV28 with TRBJ1-1; D might be TRBD1 (6 bases). This CDR3 spans 14 amino acids. Germline V gene lookup returns CDR1 MDHEN and CDR2 SYDVKM. The V gene lost 3 bases and the J gene lost 1 base, with 9 bases spanning the gap. CDR3: CASSLDSPNTEAFF. The DNA of the CDR3 is TGTGCCAGCAGTTTGGACAGCCCGAACACTGAAGCTTTCTTT.

The J gene is TRBJ2-6, the V gene TRBV6-1; D might be TRBD2 (6 bases). Germline-derived CDR1 and CDR2 are MNHNS and SASEGT. This CDR3 is built from 14 residues. The germline V and J ends were trimmed by 6 bases and 4 bases, with 10 bases remaining between them. Here the CDR3 reads CASSRESGANVLTF. In nucleotides, the CDR3 is TGTGCCAGCAGCCGGGAGTCGGGGGCCAACGTCCTGACTTTC.

CDR3 amino acids: CASKFVPGNQPQHF. CDR3 in DNA: TGTGCCAGTAAGTTTGTTCCAGGGAATCAGCCCCAGCATTTT. This chain uses TRBV19 with TRBJ1-5, with TRBD1 as a possible D gene (5 bases). The CDR3 runs to 14 residues. V lost 7 bases and J lost 4, with 14 bases in between. Per the germline V gene, CDR1 is LNHDA and CDR2 is SQIVND (reference sequence).

The chain is built from TRBV7-2 and TRBJ2-7; D remains unclear. V gave up 2 bases and J gave up 3 bases, with 14 bases separating them. The CDR3 runs 15 residues. Germline-derived CDR1 and CDR2 are SGHTA and FQGNSA. CDR3 loop: CASSLQFRLLYEQYF. CDR3 DNA sequence: TGTGCCAGCAGCTTACAATTTCGACTTCTCTACGAGCAGTACTTC.

This rearrangement joins TRBV27 to TRBJ2-3; no firm D call. Germline V gives CDR1 MNHEY, CDR2 SMNVEV (reference sequence). Trimming removed 6 bases at V and 5 bases at J, with 12 bases between. The length of the CDR3 is 13 residues. CDR3 amino acids: CASSSRVIDTQYF. CDR3 nucleotides: TGTGCCAGCAGCTCTAGAGTGATAGATACGCAGTATTTT.

The genes are TRBV6-6 and TRBJ2-1; D might be TRBD2 (6 bases). V was clipped by 6 bases and J by 2 bases, with 14 bases between them. The length of the CDR3 is 15 residues. CDR1 is MNHNY and CDR2 is SVGAGI in the germline V gene (reference sequence). Here the CDR3 reads CASSTGTPTYNEQFF. The CDR3 DNA is TGTGCCAGCAGCACCGGGACTCCGACCTACAATGAGCAGTTCTTC.

V and J are TRBV18 and TRBJ1-5, with a tentative D call TRBD1 (5 bases). The CDR3 is made up of 14 amino acids. V lost 5 bases and J 3 bases, leaving 11 bases between the germline ends. Germline V CDR1 and CDR2: KGHSH, LQKENI. CDR3 protein: CASSAQGSNQPQHF. The CDR3 coding sequence is TGTGCCAGCTCAGCCCAGGGATCCAATCAGCCCCAGCATTTT.

The chain has TRBV27 and TRBJ1-1; 8 bases line up with TRBD1. Germline lookup yields CDR1 MNHEY and CDR2 SMNVEV (reference sequence). Trimming cost V 5 bases and J 1 base; bases outside gene matches: 3. The CDR3 has 14 residues. CDR3 amino acids: CASSPGTGNTEAFF. CDR3 DNA sequence: TGTGCCAGCAGTCCAGGGACAGGGAACACTGAAGCTTTCTTT.

This chain connects TRBV7-9 to TRBJ1-5; the D is unclear. Per germline, CDR1 SEHNR and CDR2 FQNEAQ (reference sequence). V dropped 5 bases and J dropped 0 bases, with 8 bases sitting between them. The CDR3 totals 14 residues. This CDR3 is CASSKDFSNQPQHF. CDR3 sequence (DNA): TGTGCCAGCAGCAAGGACTTTAGCAATCAGCCCCAGCATTTT.

The genes are TRBV11-2 and TRBJ2-7, with D hard to call. The germline V gene has CDR1 SGHAT and CDR2 FQNNGV. V shed 0 bases and J shed 1 base, with 10 bases lying between them. The CDR3 has 15 amino acids. For the CDR3, the DNA is TGTGCCAGCAGCTTAGACGGTTCTTGGTCCTACGAGCAGTACTTC. This sequence encodes CASSLDGSWSYEQYF.

This chain links TRBV28 with TRBJ2-7, with D possibly matching TRBD2 (6 bases). The CDR3 loop spans 15 amino acids. V lost 4 bases and J 3 bases, leaving 16 bases between the germline ends. Germline V gene lookup returns CDR1 MDHEN and CDR2 SYDVKM. The CDR3 sequence is CASSSRVRRGYEQYF. The CDR3 region has the DNA TGTGCCAGCAGTTCTAGGGTCCGGCGGGGCTACGAGCAGTACTTC.

This chain links TRBV6-1 with TRBJ2-5; 7 bases are a match to TRBD2. With 6 bases clipped from V and 4 bases from J, the junction kept 5 bases outside the gene matches. CDR1 and CDR2 (germline): MNHNS, SASEGT. There are 13 residues in the CDR3. CDR3 sequence: CASRLATLETQYF. The CDR3 DNA reads as TGTGCCAGCAGACTAGCGACTTTAGAGACCCAGTACTTC.

The chain employs TRBV7-6 and TRBJ1-2; 7 bases are a match to TRBD1. CDR3 length equals 15 residues. CDR1 is SGHVS and CDR2 is FNYEAQ in the germline V gene. The junction had 6 bases not matched to a gene; V was cut back by 5 bases and J by 0 bases. Written as DNA, the CDR3 is TGTGCCAGCAGCCCCTACAGGGGATCTAACTATGGCTACACCTTC. Amino acids: CASSPYRGSNYGYTF.

By share of the sample, this clone is medium-sized. The chain couples TRBV20-1 to TRBJ1-1; D not certain. Germline CDR1 and CDR2: DFQATT and SNEGSKA (reference sequence). The CDR3 consists of 11 residues. The V gene lost 0 bases and the J gene lost 4 bases, with 3 bases spanning the gap. The CDR3 here is CSARESTEAFF. In DNA, the CDR3 is TGCAGTGCTAGAGAGAGCACTGAAGCTTTCTTT.

The chain carries TRBV29-1 and TRBJ2-1, with a tentative D call TRBD2 (6 bases). The CDR3 totals 13 residues. V gave up 7 bases and J gave up 4 bases, with 14 bases separating them. CDR1 and CDR2 (germline): SQVTM, ANQGSEA. The CDR3 region is CSAARGRYNEQFF. The CDR3 DNA reads TGCAGCGCCGCTCGGGGGAGGTACAATGAGCAGTTCTTC.

In this sample, this clone turned up once. The genes are TRBV19 and TRBJ1-1; TRBD1 is a possible D gene (6 bases). This CDR3 has 14 amino acids. V was trimmed by 6 bases and J by 3 bases, leaving 14 bases between them. Germline V lookup: CDR1 LNHDA, CDR2 SQIVND (reference sequence). The CDR3 DNA reads as TGTGCCAGTAGACAGGGACGGAAGGACACTGAAGCTTTCTTT. As protein: CASRQGRKDTEAFF.

The chain employs TRBV27 and TRBJ2-7, with TRBD1 matching over 7 bases. This CDR3 is built from 12 residues. Trimming at V came to 5 bases and at J to 7 bases, leaving 5 bases not matched to a gene. CDR1 is MNHEY and CDR2 is SMNVEV in the germline V gene (reference sequence). CDR3 loop: CASSLTGFEQYF. The DNA of the CDR3 is TGTGCCAGCAGTCTGACAGGGTTTGAGCAGTACTTC.

In its sample, this clone was seen a few times. This sequence joins TRBV7-9 and TRBJ2-7; weak D call: TRBD2 (6 bases). Trimming stripped 1 base from V and 2 bases from J, with 15 bases between. The CDR3 runs to 16 residues. In germline, CDR1 is SEHNR, CDR2 FQNEAQ (reference sequence). The CDR3 DNA reads TGTGCCAGCAGCTTAGTTAAGGCTAGCGTTCCCTACGAGCAGTACTTC. Translation gives CASSLVKASVPYEQYF.